This T cell receptor (beta chain) derives from a study of PD-1 blockade in classical Hodgkin lymphoma. Study-level information: The nivolumab dose that patients received was 3 mg/kg, given intravenously every 2 weeks. Study-wide results and caveats: Those starting nivolumab under 1 year post-ASCT were excluded. Baseline diversity in complete responders resembled that of newly diagnosed patients.

As regards this clone: The target antigen is unknown.

Every patient relapsed after autologous stem cell transplantation, and brentuximab vedotin exposure varied. Best response was recorded as complete response, partial response or progressive disease. The method was immunoSEQ multiplex PCR; TCRdb's version includes in-frame clones alone and lacks a portion of them. The table shows 10,000 to 15,000 clones, with over 75% occurring only once. The J segment lost 5 bases and the V segment lost 0 bases, leaving 10 bases of the junction unmatched. Per germline, CDR1 LGHNA and CDR2 YNFKEQ. This CDR3 has 17 residues. V gene TRBV4-2 combines with J gene TRBJ2-3, with 8 bases lining up with TRBD2. The sequencing here drew on peripheral blood mononuclear cells (PBMCs), taken at baseline. This clonotype was obtained from a human donor with classical Hodgkin lymphoma. This CDR3 is CASSQEQERGLRDTQYF. The CDR3 DNA follows: TGTGCCAGCAGCCAAGAACAGGAGCGGGGGCTTAGAGATACGCAGTATTTT.